Presented here are 16 T cell receptor beta chains from one specimen sequenced in a study of OX40 agonist ivuxolimab in advanced cancers. The method was immunoSEQ multiplex PCR; TCRdb's version includes in-frame clones alone and lacks a portion of them. Of 35,000 to 45,000 clones listed, 91% are singletons. This sample comprised CD4+ or CD8+ T cells sorted from blood, obtained in a trial of the OX40 agonist ivuxolimab. The origin of the receptors is an adult with an advanced solid tumor such as melanoma, head and neck, liver or kidney cancer.

V and J are TRBV7-9 and TRBJ2-4, with unresolved D. The CDR3 covers 13 residues. Trimming shortened V by 0 bases and J by 8 bases, and 8 bases separated the two germline ends. Germline values: CDR1 SEHNR, CDR2 FQNEAQ (reference sequence). CDR3 coding DNA: TGTGCCAGCAGCTTAGCGGGTCGGGACATTCAGTACTTC. Protein product: CASSLAGRDIQYF.

Comments on this clone: The junction and the germline gene differ at one end; a read error may be behind it. J is TRBJ2-4 and V is TRBV7-7, with a weak D call TRBD1 (5 bases). CDR3 size: 17 residues. Germline assignment: CDR1 SSHAT and CDR2 FNYEAQ (reference sequence). Written as DNA, the CDR3 is TGTGCTAGCAGCCTTGGGTCGGCAGGGCTAGCCAAAAACATTCAGTACTTC. As protein: CASSLGSAGLAKNIQYF. Full variable domain (outside the CDR3, taken from reference TRBV7-7 and TRBJ2-4): GAGVSQSPRYKVTKRGQDVTLRCDPISSHATLYWYQQALGQGPEFLTYFNYEAQPDKSGLPSDRFSAERPEGSISTLTIQRTEQRDSAMYRCASSLGSAGLAKNIQYFGAGTRLSVL.

J is TRBJ2-1 and V is TRBV7-8; D remains unclear. Germline V gene lookup returns CDR1 SGHVS and CDR2 FQNEAQ. Trimming removed 5 bases at V and 0 bases at J, with 11 bases between. The CDR3 runs 15 residues. The CDR3: CASSQLISSYNEQFF. In DNA, the CDR3 is TGTGCCAGCAGCCAACTTATTTCCTCCTACAATGAGCAGTTCTTC.

The genes are TRBV7-2 and TRBJ2-7; no reliable D call. V lost 0 bases and J 2 bases, leaving 5 bases between the germline ends. Germline CDR1 SGHTA, CDR2 FQGNSA. There are 13 residues in the CDR3. CDR3 sequence (DNA): TGTGCCAGCAGCTTAGCGACACCCTACGAGCAGTACTTC. This codes for CASSLATPYEQYF.

The V and J genes are TRBV9 and TRBJ2-3, with D maybe TRBD1 (6 bases). The CDR3 is 12 residues long. Germline CDR1 SGDLS, CDR2 YYNGEE. With 5 bases removed from V and 9 bases from J, the gap between germline ends came to 13 bases. The CDR3 DNA sequence: TGTGCCAGCAGTGCCAATCAGGGGACGCAGTATTTT. Amino acids: CASSANQGTQYF.

J is TRBJ2-7 and V is TRBV11-2; tentative D call: TRBD1 (5 bases). V shed 1 base and J shed 3 bases, with 7 bases lying between them. CDR1 is SGHAT, CDR2 FQNNGV, per germline. The length of the CDR3 is 13 residues. CDR3 nucleotide sequence: TGTGCCAGCAGCTTAGGGGGCAGCTACGAGCAGTACTTC. Protein: CASSLGGSYEQYF.

Notes on this clone: The germline gene is not matched at one end of the junction; a read error may be the cause. This sequence joins TRBV27 and TRBJ2-7; 10 bases match TRBD2. The CDR3 spans 17 residues. CDR1 and CDR2 (germline): MNHEY, SMNVEV (reference sequence). The chain's CDR3 is CASSLSGLAPLAYEQYF. Written as DNA, the CDR3 is TGTGCCAGCAGTCTATCGGGACTAGCGCCCCTAGCCTACGAGCAGTACTTC.

This chain uses TRBV6-5 with TRBJ1-2; 10 nucleotides align to TRBD1. The CDR3 is made up of 15 amino acids. Unmatched junction bases numbered 7, after V lost 5 bases and J lost 4 bases. The germline gives CDR1 MNHEY, CDR2 SVGAGI. In DNA, the CDR3 is TGTGCCAGCAGTCCGGGACAGGGGATAGGCTATGGCTACACCTTC. It is translated as CASSPGQGIGYGYTF.

The chain carries TRBV2 and TRBJ2-1; D ambiguous. Looked up from germline, CDR1 is SNHLY and CDR2 is FYNNEI. The CDR3 contains 14 residues. V shed 0 bases and J shed 5 bases, with 8 bases lying between them. The CDR3 region has the DNA TGTGCCAGCAGTGAAGCTTATGGGAACAATGAGCAGTTCTTC. Its protein product is CASSEAYGNNEQFF.

The CDR3 loop reads CASSAVSSYNEQFF. The DNA for the CDR3 is TGTGCCAGCAGTGCAGTTAGCTCCTACAATGAGCAGTTCTTC. The V and J genes are TRBV25-1 and TRBJ2-1; D unclear. CDR1 MGHDK and CDR2 SYGVNS come from the germline V gene. Trimming left V 4 bases short and J 0 bases short, with 7 bases between. CDR3 size: 14 residues. Full variable domain (outside the CDR3, taken from reference TRBV25-1 and TRBJ2-1): EADIYQTPRYLVIGTGKKITLECSQTMGHDKMYWYQQDPGMELHLIHYSYGVNSTEKGDLSSESTVSRIRTEHFPLTLESARPSHTSQYLCASSAVSSYNEQFFGPGTRLTVL.

This rearrangement joins TRBV5-1 to TRBJ1-1, with TRBD1 matching over 10 bases. Germline V lookup: CDR1 SGHRS, CDR2 YFSETQ. J was trimmed by 1 base and V by 1 base; bases with no gene match: 10. The CDR3 is 18 residues long. The CDR3 here is CASSLHSTGGLANTEAFF. The CDR3 region has the DNA TGCGCCAGCAGCTTGCATTCGACAGGGGGCTTAGCGAACACTGAAGCTTTCTTT.

This sequence joins TRBV27 and TRBJ1-5; perhaps TRBD1 as D (5 bases). Germline values: CDR1 MNHEY, CDR2 SMNVEV (reference sequence). The ends were cut back, 3 bases at V and 3 bases at J, with 9 bases in the middle. This CDR3 region has 14 residues. The CDR3 DNA is TGTGCCAGCAGTTTCCAGGGAATCAATCAGCCCCAGCATTTT. Translation: CASSFQGINQPQHF.

J is TRBJ2-5 and V is TRBV5-1, with TRBD1 identical over 10 bases. CDR3 length: 15 amino acids. Germline CDR1 and CDR2: SGHRS and YFSETQ. With V trimmed by 2 bases and J by 4 bases, 5 bases remained unmatched. Here the CDR3 DNA reads TGCGCCAGCAGCTTTGGACAGGGGGTTGGAGAGACCCAGTACTTC. Protein: CASSFGQGVGETQYF.

Concerning this clone: Different DNA sequences within this sample yield the same CDR3. V usage is TRBV7-3 and J usage is TRBJ2-3; D unresolved. Trimming cost V 4 bases and J 1 base, with 6 bases left between them. The CDR3 contains 13 residues. The germline V gene encodes CDR1 SGHTA and CDR2 FQGTGA. In DNA form, the CDR3 reads TGTGCCAGCAGCTCGGGCGGCACAGATACGCAGTATTTT. As protein: CASSSGGTDTQYF.

V gene TRBV19 combines with J gene TRBJ1-3; D perhaps matches TRBD1 (6 bases). The ends were cut back, 4 bases at V and 0 bases at J, with 13 bases in the middle. Germline V gene lookup returns CDR1 LNHDA and CDR2 SQIVND (reference sequence). The CDR3 sequence is 16 residues long. For the CDR3, the DNA is TGTGCCAGTAGTACAGGGGAAACGAGCTCTGGAAACACCATATATTTT. Translation gives CASSTGETSSGNTIYF.

The gene calls are TRBV27 and TRBJ2-7; TRBD1 matches at 10 bases. Unmatched junction bases numbered 3, after V lost 2 bases and J lost 2 bases. This CDR3 is 15 amino acids long. CDR1 and CDR2 (germline): MNHEY, SMNVEV (reference sequence). The CDR3 sequence: CASSLPGQGAYEQYF. The CDR3 DNA reads TGTGCCAGCAGTTTACCCGGACAGGGGGCCTACGAGCAGTACTTC.